This entry is about one TCR beta chain. Its antigen has not been determined. One end of the junction is discordant with germline, which a read error may explain. Library preparation was by 5' RACE. The listed sequencing device is NextSeq 500. Unique molecular identifiers were attached to individual cDNA molecules in the TCR library protocol so that sequencing error and PCR bias could be corrected. Both TCR alpha and beta chains were sequenced, and tight co-correlation was observed between alpha and beta sequence abundances in each sample. For the original study's pipeline: Decombinator V4 was used to annotate the V gene, J gene and CDR3 of the TCR sequences. Expanded TCRs were defined as changing significantly between any two time points under a Poisson model with p below 0.0001. TCR abundances were normalised to the total number of TCRs sequenced per sample and expressed as counts per million. TRAV1-2 paired with TRAJ12, TRAJ20 or TRAJ33 defined MAIT TCRs, while TRAV10 paired with TRAJ18 defined iNKT TCRs. A search of VDJdb, accessed on 1 November 2021, was run for TCRs annotated to CMV, EBV and SARS-CoV-2, with TCRs annotated for multiple antigens excluded. The public reads were reanalyzed by TCRdb: fastp trimming at Q25, MiXCR alignment, in-frame beta chains only. Rows with one shared CDR3 protein collapse into an entry with the most common genes and DNA. The V and J calls and clone size are TCRdb's, not the authors'. The sample yields tens of thousands of distinct CDR3 sequences; roughly 15% were counted once. 12% of the sample is in the top ten clones.

The entry originates in a study of early T cells in non-severe SARS-CoV-2 infection (dated by TCRdb to the early 2020s). Regarding the research as a whole: Because TCR sequencing was done on bulk RNA from unsorted whole blood, the alpha and beta chains could not be paired. Overall results and qualifications from the work: Matching against VDJdb was skewed toward anti-spike CD8 responses, likely underestimated virus-specific expansions, and missed private and CD4 specificities.

The CDR3 sequence holds 15 residues, the cysteine and phenylalanine included. Left in the record is the CDR3 DNA by itself, 45 bases read in frame from the first base. The germline V gene encodes CDR1 SGHAT and CDR2 FQNNGV. Set within a cohort of healthcare workers in London, UK, this nested case-control study involved weekly PCR testing of nasopharyngeal swabs along with blood sampling. Healthcare workers were recruited during the week of the UK lockdown, between 23 and 31 March 2020, and followed weekly for up to about 16 weeks. The sequence derives from an adult who was a healthcare worker with PCR-confirmed SARS-CoV-2 infection or an uninfected control (not recorded which). Sequencing used whole blood. This receptor chain uses TRBV11-2 and TRBJ2-1; the D region possibly corresponds to TRBD2 (6 bases align). The DNA sequence follows: TGTGCCAGCACCTTAGGCCAGGGAGGTTTCAATGAGCAGTTCTTC. This gives the protein CASTLGQGGFNEQFF.